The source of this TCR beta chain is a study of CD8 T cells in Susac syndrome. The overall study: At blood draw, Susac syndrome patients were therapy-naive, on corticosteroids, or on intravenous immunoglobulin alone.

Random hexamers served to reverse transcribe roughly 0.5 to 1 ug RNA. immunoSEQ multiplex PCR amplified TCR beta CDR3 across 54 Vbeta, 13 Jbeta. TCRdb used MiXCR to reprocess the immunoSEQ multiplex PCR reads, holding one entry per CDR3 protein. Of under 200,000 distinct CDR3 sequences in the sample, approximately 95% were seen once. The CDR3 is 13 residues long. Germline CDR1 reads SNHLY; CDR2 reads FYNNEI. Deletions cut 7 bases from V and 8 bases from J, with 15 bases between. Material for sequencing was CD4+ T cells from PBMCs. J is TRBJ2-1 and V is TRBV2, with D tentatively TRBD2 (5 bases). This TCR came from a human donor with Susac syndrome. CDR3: CASKPDGSDEQFF. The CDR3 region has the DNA TGTGCCAGCAAACCCGATGGTAGCGATGAGCAGTTCTTC.